One and the same sample provided the 14 T cell receptor beta chains below, sequenced in a study of cytomegalovirus exposure and HLA in healthy donors. Primers for the PCR totalled 60 Vbeta and 13 Jbeta. This table comes from immunoSEQ multiplex PCR, and its TCRdb copy is limited to in-frame clones, with some not included. This sample yields approximately 150,000 clones, of which roughly four fifths are seen a single time; roughly 1.6% belongs to the top ten. Source material: PBMCs. The origin of the receptors is a man in his forties in good health and CMV-seronegative.

This clone is a singleton in its sample. The gene calls are TRBV6-5 and TRBJ1-1; D perhaps matches TRBD1 (5 bases). V shed 0 bases and J shed 11 bases, with 19 bases lying between them. The CDR3 sequence is 15 residues long. The germline V gene encodes CDR1 MNHEY and CDR2 SVGAGI. The CDR3 spells CASSYSTGHGRTAFF. CDR3 bases: TGTGCCAGCAGTTACTCTACCGGACACGGGAGGACGGCTTTCTTT.

This sequence joins TRBV18 and TRBJ1-4; no definite D call. Trimming removed 6 bases at V and 6 bases at J, with 8 bases between. The germline gives CDR1 KGHSH, CDR2 LQKENI. This CDR3 region has 12 residues. The chain's CDR3 is CASSPSHEKLFF. For the CDR3, the DNA is TGTGCCAGCTCCCCCTCCCATGAAAAACTGTTTTTT.

The V and J genes are TRBV7-9 and TRBJ1-1; 9 bases are a match to TRBD1. Trimming took 3 bases from V and 8 from J; bases not matched to a gene: 7. The CDR3 sequence is 14 residues long. Germline CDR1 is SEHNR and CDR2 is FQNEAQ (reference sequence). The CDR3 bases are TGTGCCAGCAGCTTTACTACTACAGGGGGCGAAGCTTTCTTT. This encodes CASSFTTTGGEAFF.

The chain carries TRBV9 and TRBJ2-3, with TRBD2 identical over 7 bases. CDR1 SGDLS and CDR2 YYNGEE come from the germline V gene. CDR3 length: 14 residues. The V segment lost 3 bases and the J segment 6 bases; nucleotides outside the gene matches: 7. Here the CDR3 DNA reads TGTGCCAGCAGCGAGGAGCGGGAAGATGATACGCAGTATTTT. It translates to CASSEEREDDTQYF.

The V call is TRBV4-1, the J call TRBJ1-2; tentative D call: TRBD1 (6 bases). Looked up from germline, CDR1 is MGHRA and CDR2 is YSYEKL. The CDR3 is 16 amino acids. The V end was cut by 1 base, the J end by 6 bases, with 18 bases between. This CDR3 reads CASSQVGVQGQHGYTF. CDR3 bases: TGCGCCAGCAGCCAAGTCGGAGTGCAGGGGCAGCATGGCTACACCTTC.

CDR3 bases: TGTGCCATCAGTGAGCGGACTGAGAACACTGAAGCTTTCTTT. This translates into CAISERTENTEAFF. The chain employs TRBV10-3 and TRBJ1-1; D ambiguous. Germline V lookup: CDR1 ENHRY, CDR2 SYGVKD. V shed 2 bases and J shed 1 base, with 8 bases lying between them. CDR3 length: 14 residues.

The chain uses TRBV28 and TRBJ2-2; D possibly corresponds to TRBD2 (5 bases). The CDR3 consists of 14 residues. V shed 5 bases and J shed 6 bases, with 13 bases lying between them. Germline CDR1 and CDR2: MDHEN and SYDVKM. CDR3 in amino acids: CASSAQLGAGELFF. Here the CDR3 DNA reads TGTGCCAGCAGTGCCCAACTCGGGGCCGGGGAGCTGTTTTTT. The whole variable domain, filled in from reference TRBV28 and TRBJ2-2, reads DVKVTQSSRYLVKRTGEKVFLECVQDMDHENMFWYRQDPGLGLRLIYFSYDVKMKEKGDIPEGYSVSREKKERFSLILESASTNQTSMYLCASSAQLGAGELFFGEGSRLTVL.

V is TRBV30 and J is TRBJ2-1; 7 positions agree with TRBD2. The V gene end was trimmed by 5 bases and the J gene end by 14 bases; junction bases not matched to a gene: 18. The CDR3 is 14 residues long. The germline V gene encodes CDR1 GTSNPN and CDR2 SVGIG (reference sequence). The CDR3 is CAWSKREGVIMKFF. The CDR3 DNA reads as TGTGCCTGGTCAAAGCGGGAAGGCGTCATAATGAAGTTCTTC. The entire variable domain, with the rest obtained from reference TRBV30 and TRBJ2-1, is as follows: SQTIHQWPATLVQPVGSPLSLECTVEGTSNPNLYWYRQAAGRGLQLLFYSVGIGQISSEVPQNLSASRPQDRQFILSSKKLLLSDSGFYLCAWSKREGVIMKFFGPGTRLTVL.

The chain uses TRBV5-4 and TRBJ2-2, with 11 bases fitting TRBD1. The CDR3 consists of 16 residues. CDR1 is SGHNT, CDR2 YYREEE, per germline (reference sequence). Trimming removed 4 bases from V and 5 bases from J; junction bases left unmatched: 7. CDR3 nucleotide sequence: TGTGCCAGCAGCGCTCCGGGACAGGGGGTGACCGGGGAGCTGTTTTTT. It translates to CASSAPGQGVTGELFF.

V is TRBV7-3 and J is TRBJ2-5; 8 bases align to TRBD2. The CDR3 loop spans 14 amino acids. Per the germline V gene, CDR1 is SGHTA and CDR2 is FQGTGA. The trim removed 8 bases at V and 2 bases at J, leaving 7 bases unmatched. CDR3 sequence: CASSDGTSQETQYF. The CDR3, as DNA: TGTGCCAGCTCTGACGGGACTAGTCAAGAGACCCAGTACTTC.

The genes are TRBV7-2 and TRBJ1-4; a possible D gene is TRBD1 (5 bases). Between the trimmed V and J ends, which lost 4 bases and 6 bases, there was a span of 15 bases. Germline V CDR1 and CDR2: SGHTA, FQGNSA. The CDR3 extends over 15 amino acids. This chain's CDR3 is CASSSLAGDHEKLFF. CDR3 nucleotide sequence: TGTGCCAGCAGCTCCCTCGCGGGGGATCATGAAAAACTGTTTTTT.

This rearrangement joins TRBV15 to TRBJ2-7, with 9 bases aligning to TRBD2. Germline V gene sequence: CDR1 LNHNV, CDR2 YYDKDF (reference sequence). V was clipped by 3 bases and J by 3 bases; unmatched bases: 6. The CDR3 extends over 15 amino acids. The CDR3 region is CATSRIAGAGYEQYF. Written as DNA, the CDR3 is TGTGCCACCAGCAGGATAGCGGGAGCGGGCTACGAGCAGTACTTC.

A few counts support this clone. The chain combines TRBV29-1 with TRBJ2-1, with D hard to call. V was cut by 6 bases and J by 7 bases, with 10 bases left in between. This CDR3 region has 11 residues. Germline V gene lookup returns CDR1 SQVTM and CDR2 ANQGSEA. The CDR3 DNA sequence: TGCAGCGTCGAACCCCTTAATGAGCAGTTCTTC. Amino acids: CSVEPLNEQFF.

The gene calls are TRBV4-1 and TRBJ2-2; 9 bases line up with TRBD2. The germline V gene has CDR1 MGHRA and CDR2 YSYEKL. The CDR3 has 19 amino acids. Trimming at V came to 0 bases and at J to 5 bases, leaving 13 bases not matched to a gene. CDR3 sequence: CASSQDEWAGGPRTGELFF. The DNA for the CDR3 is TGCGCCAGCAGCCAAGATGAGTGGGCGGGAGGGCCACGGACCGGGGAGCTGTTTTTT.